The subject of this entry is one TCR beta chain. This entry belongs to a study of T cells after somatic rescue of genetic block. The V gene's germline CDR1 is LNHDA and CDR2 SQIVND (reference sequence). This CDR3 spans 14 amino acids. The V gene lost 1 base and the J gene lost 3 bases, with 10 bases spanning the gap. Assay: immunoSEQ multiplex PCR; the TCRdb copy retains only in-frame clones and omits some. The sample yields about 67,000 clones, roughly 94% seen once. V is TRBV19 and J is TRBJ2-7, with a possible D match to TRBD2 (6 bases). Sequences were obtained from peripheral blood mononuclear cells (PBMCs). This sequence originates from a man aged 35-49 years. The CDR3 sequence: CASSIGGAVYEQYF. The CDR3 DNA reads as TGTGCCAGTAGTATAGGCGGGGCAGTCTACGAGCAGTACTTC.